These T cell receptor beta chains were read from a single sample in a study of T cell repertoires in cytomegalovirus infection. One entry per CDR3 protein results from TCRdb running MiXCR on the reads. The repertoire consists of about 130,000 distinct CDR3 sequences, with more than 25% occurring once and the leading ten covering under 65%. These receptors have no known antigen. The input for sequencing was CD8+ T cells from cultured PBMCs, taken from culture after CMV antigen stimulation. These receptor sequences come from a human donor in good health (CMV status not recorded). Some clones in this sample may be carry-over from other donors' samples. CDR3s include the opening cysteine and the closing phenylalanine or tryptophan. D genes are given only for firm matches.

>16|TRBV28|TRBJ2-7|TRBD2
CASSLIYSGASYEQYF
>13|TRBV7-9|TRBJ1-1|-
CASSLARRTEAFF
>16|TRBV7-2|TRBJ1-2|TRBD1
CASSPTGGATNYGYTF
>13|TRBV10-3|TRBJ1-1|-
CAISDGGWTEAFF
>11|TRBV20-1|TRBJ2-1|TRBD2
CSARWEGFKFF
>16|TRBV7-2|TRBJ1-6|TRBD1
CASSPSLGTGTSPLHF
>14|TRBV18|TRBJ1-2|-
CASSPSISDYGYTF
>18|TRBV10-3|TRBJ2-1|TRBD2
CAITGTSGEDYNYNEQFF
>15|TRBV7-8|TRBJ1-6|TRBD1
CASSLNRGLNSPLHF
>15|TRBV6-5|TRBJ2-3|-
CASSFLGRNTDTQYF
>19|TRBV9|TRBJ2-3|TRBD2
CASSPLMFGTSGRTDTQYF
>16|TRBV28|TRBJ2-3|TRBD2
CASSPLAGGGTDTQYF
>15|TRBV7-3|TRBJ2-3|-
CASSLIGTRFDTQYF
>17|TRBV27|TRBJ1-1|-
CASSLGLPTYMNTEAFF
>16|TRBV4-1|TRBJ1-5|-
CASGQEIWVLSQPQHF
>14|TRBV12-3/TRBV12-4|TRBJ1-2|-
CASSSGRVNYGYTF
>15|TRBV7-3|TRBJ2-5|TRBD2
CASSPSGAAGETQYF
>15|TRBV2|TRBJ2-1|TRBD1
CASSASGTGSNEQFF
>12|TRBV7-6|TRBJ1-2|-
CASSPQGHGYTF
>12|TRBV29-1|TRBJ1-2|-
CSVPQANYGYSF
>16|TRBV5-3|TRBJ1-4|-
CASSLEGIPTNEKLFF
>16|TRBV3-1|TRBJ2-5|TRBD2
CASSEGLAGGKETQYF
>14|TRBV6-2/TRBV6-3|TRBJ2-7|-
CASSYTDSYHEQYF
>15|TRBV6-1|TRBJ1-5|-
CASSVQAHSNQPQHF
>16|TRBV4-1|TRBJ2-2|-
CASSPLRQGGTGELFF
>15|TRBV11-2|TRBJ1-3|TRBD1
CASSPDRISGNTIYF
>15|TRBV7-9|TRBJ2-7|TRBD1
CASSSPGTGSYEQYF
>15|TRBV19|TRBJ1-6|-
CATSEGEGYNSPLHF
>14|TRBV12-3/TRBV12-4|TRBJ2-3|TRBD1
CASSLGQNTDTQYF
>12|TRBV14|TRBJ1-1|-
CASSHPGSEAFF
>16|TRBV11-2|TRBJ1-2|-
CASSPHPDGRFNGYTF
>14|TRBV15|TRBJ1-1|-
CATSREEGTDEAFF
>15|TRBV4-1|TRBJ2-5|-
CASSQDAGPQETQYF
>16|TRBV15|TRBJ2-3|TRBD2
CATSMKRGDPTDTQYF
>12|TRBV29-1|TRBJ1-2|TRBD1
CSVPDRGYGYTF
>14|TRBV4-1|TRBJ1-2|-
CASSQVGSKDGYTF